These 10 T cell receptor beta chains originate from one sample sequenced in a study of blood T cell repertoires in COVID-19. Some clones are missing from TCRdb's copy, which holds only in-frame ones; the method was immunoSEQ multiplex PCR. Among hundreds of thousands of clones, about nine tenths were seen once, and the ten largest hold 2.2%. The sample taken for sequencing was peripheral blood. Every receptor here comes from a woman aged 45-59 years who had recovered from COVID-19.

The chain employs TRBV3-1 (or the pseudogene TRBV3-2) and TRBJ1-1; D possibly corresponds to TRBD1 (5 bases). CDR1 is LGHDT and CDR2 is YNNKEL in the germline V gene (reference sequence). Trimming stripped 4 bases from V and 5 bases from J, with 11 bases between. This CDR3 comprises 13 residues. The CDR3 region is CASSLQGGTEAFF. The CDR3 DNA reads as TGTGCCAGCAGCCTTCAGGGAGGGACTGAAGCTTTCTTT.

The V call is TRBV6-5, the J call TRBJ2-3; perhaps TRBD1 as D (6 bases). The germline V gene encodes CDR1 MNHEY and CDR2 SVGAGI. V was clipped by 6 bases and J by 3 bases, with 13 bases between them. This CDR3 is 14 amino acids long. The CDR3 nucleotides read TGTGCCAGCAGGGGGGAACAGGGAACAGATACGCAGTATTTT. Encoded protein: CASRGEQGTDTQYF.

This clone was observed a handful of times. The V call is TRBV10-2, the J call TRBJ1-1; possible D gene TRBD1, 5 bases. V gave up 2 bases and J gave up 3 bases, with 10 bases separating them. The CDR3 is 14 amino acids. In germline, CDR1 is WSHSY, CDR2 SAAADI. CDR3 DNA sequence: TGCGCCAGCAGTGAGGGGGCGCCGGACACTGAAGCTTTCTTT. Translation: CASSEGAPDTEAFF.

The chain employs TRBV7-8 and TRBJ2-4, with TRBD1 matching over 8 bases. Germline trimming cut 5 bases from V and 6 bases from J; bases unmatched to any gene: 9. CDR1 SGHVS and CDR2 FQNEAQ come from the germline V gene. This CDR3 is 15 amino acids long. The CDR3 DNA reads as TGTGCCAGCAGCCAGCGGACAGGGTTCGGAAACATTCAGTACTTC. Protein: CASSQRTGFGNIQYF.

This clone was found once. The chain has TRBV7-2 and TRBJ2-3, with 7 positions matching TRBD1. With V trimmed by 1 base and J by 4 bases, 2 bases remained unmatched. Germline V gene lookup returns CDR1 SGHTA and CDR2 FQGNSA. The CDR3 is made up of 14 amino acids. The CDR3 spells CASSLGQGSDTQYF. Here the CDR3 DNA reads TGTGCCAGCAGCTTAGGACAGGGATCAGATACGCAGTATTTT.

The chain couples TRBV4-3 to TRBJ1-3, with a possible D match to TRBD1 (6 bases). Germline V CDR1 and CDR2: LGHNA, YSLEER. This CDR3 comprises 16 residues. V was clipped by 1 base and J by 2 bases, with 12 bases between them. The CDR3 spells CASSQVVRGAGNTIYF. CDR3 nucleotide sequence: TGCGCCAGCAGCCAAGTAGTCAGGGGTGCTGGAAACACCATATATTTT.

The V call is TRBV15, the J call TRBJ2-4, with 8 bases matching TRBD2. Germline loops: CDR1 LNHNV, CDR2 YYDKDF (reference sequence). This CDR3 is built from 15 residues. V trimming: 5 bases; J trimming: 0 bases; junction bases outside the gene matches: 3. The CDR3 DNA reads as TGTGCCACCAGCGACGGGGGGGCAGCCAAAAACATTCAGTACTTC. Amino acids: CATSDGGAAKNIQYF.

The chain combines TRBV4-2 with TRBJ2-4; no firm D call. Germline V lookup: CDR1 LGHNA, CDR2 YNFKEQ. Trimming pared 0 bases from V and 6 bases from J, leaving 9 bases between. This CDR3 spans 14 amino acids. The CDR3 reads CASSQDRTTNIQYF. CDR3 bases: TGTGCCAGCAGCCAAGATCGTACTACAAACATTCAGTACTTC.

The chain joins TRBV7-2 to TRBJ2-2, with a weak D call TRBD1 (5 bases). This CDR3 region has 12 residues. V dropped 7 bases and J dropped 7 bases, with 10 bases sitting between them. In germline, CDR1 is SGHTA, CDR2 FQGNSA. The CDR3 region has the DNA TGTGCCAGCACCAGGGTCGGCGGGGAGCTGTTTTTT. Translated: CASTRVGGELFF. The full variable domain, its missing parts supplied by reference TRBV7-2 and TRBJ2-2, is GAGVSQSPSNKVTEKGKDVELRCDPISGHTALYWYRQSLGQGLEFLIYFQGNSAPDKSGLPSDRFSAERTGGSVSTLTIQRTQQEDSAVYLCASTRVGGELFFGEGSRLTVL.

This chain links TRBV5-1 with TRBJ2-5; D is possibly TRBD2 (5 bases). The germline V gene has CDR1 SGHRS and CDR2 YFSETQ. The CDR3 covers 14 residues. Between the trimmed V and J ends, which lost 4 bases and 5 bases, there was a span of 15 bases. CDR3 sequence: CASSHGLPQETQYF. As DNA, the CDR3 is TGCGCCAGCAGCCACGGACTTCCCCAGGAGACCCAGTACTTC.